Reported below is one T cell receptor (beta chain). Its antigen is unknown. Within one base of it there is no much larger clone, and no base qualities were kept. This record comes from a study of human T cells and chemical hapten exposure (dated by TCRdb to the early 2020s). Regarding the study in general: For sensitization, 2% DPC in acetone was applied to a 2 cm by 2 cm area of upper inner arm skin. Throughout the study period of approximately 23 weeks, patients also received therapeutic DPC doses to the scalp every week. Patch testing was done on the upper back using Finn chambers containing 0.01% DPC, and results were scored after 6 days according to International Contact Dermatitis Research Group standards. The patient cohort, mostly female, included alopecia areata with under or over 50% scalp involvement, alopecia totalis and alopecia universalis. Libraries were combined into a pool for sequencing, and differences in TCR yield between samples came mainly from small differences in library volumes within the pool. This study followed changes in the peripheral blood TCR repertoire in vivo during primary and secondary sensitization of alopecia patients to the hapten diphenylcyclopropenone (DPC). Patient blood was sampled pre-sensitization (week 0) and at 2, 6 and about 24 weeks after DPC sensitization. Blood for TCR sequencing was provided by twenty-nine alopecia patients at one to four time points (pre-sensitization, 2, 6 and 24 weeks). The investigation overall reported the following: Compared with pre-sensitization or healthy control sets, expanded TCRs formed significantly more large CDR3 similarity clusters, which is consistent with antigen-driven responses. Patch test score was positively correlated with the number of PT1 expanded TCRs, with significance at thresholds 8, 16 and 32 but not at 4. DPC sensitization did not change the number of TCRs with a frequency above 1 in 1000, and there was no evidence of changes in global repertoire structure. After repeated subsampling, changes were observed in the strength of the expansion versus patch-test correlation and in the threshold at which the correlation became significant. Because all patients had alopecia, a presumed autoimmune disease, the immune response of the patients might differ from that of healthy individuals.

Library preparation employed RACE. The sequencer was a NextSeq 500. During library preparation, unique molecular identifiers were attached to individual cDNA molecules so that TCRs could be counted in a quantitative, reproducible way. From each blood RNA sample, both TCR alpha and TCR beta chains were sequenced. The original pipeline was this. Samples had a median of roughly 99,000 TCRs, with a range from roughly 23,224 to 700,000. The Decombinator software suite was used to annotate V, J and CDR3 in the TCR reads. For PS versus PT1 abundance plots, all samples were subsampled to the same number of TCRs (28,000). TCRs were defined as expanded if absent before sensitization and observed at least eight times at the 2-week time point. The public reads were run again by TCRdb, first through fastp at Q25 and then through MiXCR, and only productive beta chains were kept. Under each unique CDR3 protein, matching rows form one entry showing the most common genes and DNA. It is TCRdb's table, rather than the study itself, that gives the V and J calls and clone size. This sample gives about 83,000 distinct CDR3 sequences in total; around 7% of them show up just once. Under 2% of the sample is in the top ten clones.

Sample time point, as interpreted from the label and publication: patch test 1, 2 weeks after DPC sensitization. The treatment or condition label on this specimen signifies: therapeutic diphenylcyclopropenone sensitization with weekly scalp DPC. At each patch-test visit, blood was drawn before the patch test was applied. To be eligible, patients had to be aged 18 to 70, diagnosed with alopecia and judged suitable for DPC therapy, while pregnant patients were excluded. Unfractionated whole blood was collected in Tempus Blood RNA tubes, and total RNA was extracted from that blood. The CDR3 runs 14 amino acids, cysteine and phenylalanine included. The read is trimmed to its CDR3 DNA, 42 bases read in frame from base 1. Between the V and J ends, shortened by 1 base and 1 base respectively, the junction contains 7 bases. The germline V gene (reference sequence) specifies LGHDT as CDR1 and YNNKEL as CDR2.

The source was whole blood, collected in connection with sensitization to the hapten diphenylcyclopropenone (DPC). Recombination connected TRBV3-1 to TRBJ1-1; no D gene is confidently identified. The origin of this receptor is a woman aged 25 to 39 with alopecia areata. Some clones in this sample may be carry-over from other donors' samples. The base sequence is TGTGCCAGCAGCCAAGTCGCCAGGAACACTGAAGCTTTCTTT. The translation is CASSQVARNTEAFF.